What follows are 6 T cell receptor beta chains derived from one specimen sequenced in a study of cytomegalovirus exposure and HLA in healthy donors. The PCR employed 60 Vbeta primers together with 13 Jbeta primers. Profiled with immunoSEQ multiplex PCR; TCRdb holds only in-frame clones, not every one. The sample has 100,000 to 130,000 clones, 77% seen once. Sequences were obtained from PBMCs. Every receptor here comes from a male donor in good health and CMV-seronegative.

The table lists this clone with a few counts. This rearrangement joins TRBV6-5 to TRBJ1-1, with 10 bases that match TRBD1. The germline V gene has CDR1 MNHEY and CDR2 SVGAGI. After removal of 4 bases from V and 6 bases from J, the junction contained 8 bases not matched to a gene. This CDR3 spans 15 amino acids. The CDR3 reads CASSLGRDRGSEAFF. The DNA for the CDR3 is TGTGCCAGCAGTTTAGGCCGGGACAGGGGCTCTGAAGCTTTCTTT.

The V call is TRBV9, the J call TRBJ2-7, with TRBD2 matching over 9 bases. The length of the CDR3 is 15 residues. Germline CDR1 is SGDLS and CDR2 is YYNGEE. V shed 3 bases, J shed 0 bases, and the junction held 4 bases outside the gene matches. The CDR3 loop is CASSAIAGDSYEQYF. CDR3 DNA: TGTGCCAGCAGCGCTATAGCGGGAGACTCCTACGAGCAGTACTTC.

This clone was seen a handful of times. The chain uses TRBV15 and TRBJ1-2, with a weak D call TRBD1 (6 bases). In germline, CDR1 is LNHNV, CDR2 YYDKDF (reference sequence). Trimming left V 0 bases short and J 1 base short, with 15 bases between. The CDR3 length is 17 residues. CDR3 residues: CATSRETDGTLNYGYTF. The DNA for the CDR3 is TGTGCCACCAGCAGAGAGACCGATGGGACACTTAACTATGGCTACACCTTC.

This clone was seen a handful of times. This rearrangement joins TRBV5-1 to TRBJ1-3; 11 nucleotides line up with TRBD1. The germline V gene encodes CDR1 SGHRS and CDR2 YFSETQ. Germline trimming cut 3 bases from V and 0 bases from J; bases unmatched to any gene: 8. The CDR3 length is 18 residues. CDR3 coding DNA: TGCGCCAGCAGCTCCGGGACAGGGGGTTCAAGCTCTGGAAACACCATATATTTT. This encodes CASSSGTGGSSSGNTIYF.

CDR3 nucleotides: TGTGCCAGCAGTTACTCAGGACAGGGGGCAAACACCATATATTTT. Protein sequence: CASSYSGQGANTIYF. The V and J genes are TRBV6-5 and TRBJ1-3; 11 bases fit TRBD1. V gave up 0 bases and J gave up 6 bases; unmatched junction bases: 1. Germline-derived CDR1 and CDR2 are MNHEY and SVGAGI. The CDR3 length is 15 residues.

The chain combines TRBV27 with TRBJ2-7; 13 nucleotides agree with TRBD2. After removal of 5 bases from V and 3 bases from J, the junction contained 7 bases not matched to a gene. This CDR3 spans 16 amino acids. Per germline, CDR1 MNHEY and CDR2 SMNVEV (reference sequence). The CDR3 nucleotides are TGTGCCAGCAGTCCCAGCCGGACTAGCGGGAGCTACGAGCAGTACTTC. Protein: CASSPSRTSGSYEQYF.